This TCR beta chain is from a study of T cell clonality in common variable immunodeficiency. Generated by immunoSEQ multiplex PCR, the TCRdb table keeps only in-frame clones and is missing some. The sample offers some 40,000 clones and no singletons, the top ten holding around 3%. Donors gave roughly 5 to 8 ml heparinized peripheral whole blood. This clone was counted ten times or more. With the read ending 3 residues before the CDR3 end, the germline J gene is used to fill in that end. Germline CDR1 is DFQATT and CDR2 is SNEGSKA (reference sequence). This CDR3 is 15 amino acids long. Trimming shortened V by 3 bases and J by 2 bases, and 17 bases separated the two germline ends.

J is TRBJ2-7 and V is TRBV20-1; no reliable D call. The clonotype comes from a person aged 18 to 70 in good health. Input material: peripheral blood mononuclear cells. The CDR3 loop reads CSARAPMGFTYEQYF. CDR3 DNA (partial): TGCAGTGCTAGGGCCCCAATGGGCTTCACCTACGAG.